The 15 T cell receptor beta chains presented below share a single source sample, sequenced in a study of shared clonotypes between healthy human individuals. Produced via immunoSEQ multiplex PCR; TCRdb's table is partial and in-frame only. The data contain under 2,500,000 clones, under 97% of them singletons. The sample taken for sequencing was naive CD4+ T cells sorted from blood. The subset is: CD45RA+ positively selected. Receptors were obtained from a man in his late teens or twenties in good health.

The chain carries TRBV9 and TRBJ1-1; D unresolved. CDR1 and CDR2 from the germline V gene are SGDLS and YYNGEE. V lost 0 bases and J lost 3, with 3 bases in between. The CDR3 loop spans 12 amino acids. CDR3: CASSVVDTEAFF. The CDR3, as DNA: TGTGCCAGCAGCGTAGTGGACACTGAAGCTTTCTTT. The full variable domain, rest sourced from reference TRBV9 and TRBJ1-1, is DSGVTQTPKHLITATGQRVTLRCSPRSGDLSVYWYQQSLDQGLQFLIQYYNGEERAKGNILERFSAQQFPDLHSELNLSSLELGDSALYFCASSVVDTEAFFGQGTRLTVV.

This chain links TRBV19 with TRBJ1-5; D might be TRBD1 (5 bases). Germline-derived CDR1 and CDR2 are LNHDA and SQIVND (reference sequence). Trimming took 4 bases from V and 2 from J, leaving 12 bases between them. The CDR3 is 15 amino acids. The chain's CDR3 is CASSTGQAGNQPQHF. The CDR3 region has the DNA TGTGCCAGTAGTACGGGGCAGGCGGGCAATCAGCCCCAGCATTTT.

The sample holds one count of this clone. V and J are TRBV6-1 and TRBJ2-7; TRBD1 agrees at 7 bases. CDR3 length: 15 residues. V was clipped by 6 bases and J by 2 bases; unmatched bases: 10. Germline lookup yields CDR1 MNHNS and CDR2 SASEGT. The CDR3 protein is CASSIQGTQAYEQYF. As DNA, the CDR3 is TGTGCCAGCAGCATACAGGGGACGCAAGCCTACGAGCAGTACTTC.

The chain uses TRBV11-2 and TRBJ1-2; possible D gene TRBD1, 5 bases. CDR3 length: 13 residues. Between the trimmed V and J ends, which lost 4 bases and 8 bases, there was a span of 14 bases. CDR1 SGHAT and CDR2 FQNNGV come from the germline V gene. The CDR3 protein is CASSSGPGGGYTF. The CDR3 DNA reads TGTGCCAGCAGCTCAGGGCCCGGAGGGGGCTACACCTTC.

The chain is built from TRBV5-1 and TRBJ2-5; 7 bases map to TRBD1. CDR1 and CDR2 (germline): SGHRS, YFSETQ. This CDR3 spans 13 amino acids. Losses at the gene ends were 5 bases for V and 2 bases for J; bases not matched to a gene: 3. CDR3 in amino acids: CASRPDRQETQYF. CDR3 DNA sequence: TGCGCCAGCAGACCGGACAGGCAAGAGACCCAGTACTTC.

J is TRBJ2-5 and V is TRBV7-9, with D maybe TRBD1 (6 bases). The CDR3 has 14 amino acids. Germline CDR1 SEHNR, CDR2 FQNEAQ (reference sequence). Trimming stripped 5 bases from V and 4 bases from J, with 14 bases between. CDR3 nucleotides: TGTGCCAGCAGCCTACAGGGAAATAGAGAGACCCAGTACTTC. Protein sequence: CASSLQGNRETQYF.

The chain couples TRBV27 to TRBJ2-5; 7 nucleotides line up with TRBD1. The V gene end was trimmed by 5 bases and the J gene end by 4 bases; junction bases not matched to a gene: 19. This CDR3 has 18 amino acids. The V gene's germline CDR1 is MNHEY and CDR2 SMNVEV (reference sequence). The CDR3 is CASSPKLRLLTGSETQYF. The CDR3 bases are TGTGCCAGCAGTCCCAAACTCAGACTCCTGACAGGGTCAGAGACCCAGTACTTC.

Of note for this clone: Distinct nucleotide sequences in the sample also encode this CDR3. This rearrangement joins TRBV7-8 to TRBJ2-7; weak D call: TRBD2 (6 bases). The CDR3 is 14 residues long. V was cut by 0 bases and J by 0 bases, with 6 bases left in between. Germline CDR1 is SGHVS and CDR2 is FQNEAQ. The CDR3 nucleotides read TGTGCCAGCAGCTTAGCGGGAGGCTCCTACGAGCAGTACTTC. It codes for CASSLAGGSYEQYF. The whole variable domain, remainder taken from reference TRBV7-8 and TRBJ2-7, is GAGVSQSPRYKVAKRGQDVALRCDPISGHVSLFWYQQALGQGPEFLTYFQNEAQLDKSGLPSDRFFAERPEGSVSTLKIQRTQQEDSAVYLCASSLAGGSYEQYFGPGTRLTVT.

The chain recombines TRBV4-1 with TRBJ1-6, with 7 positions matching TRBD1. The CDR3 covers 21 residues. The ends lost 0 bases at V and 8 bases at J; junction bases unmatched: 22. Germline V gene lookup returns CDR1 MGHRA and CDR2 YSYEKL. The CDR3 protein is CASSQEYIWGTARPGDSPLHF. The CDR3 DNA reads TGCGCCAGCAGCCAAGAGTATATTTGGGGGACAGCTCGACCTGGGGATTCACCCCTCCACTTT.

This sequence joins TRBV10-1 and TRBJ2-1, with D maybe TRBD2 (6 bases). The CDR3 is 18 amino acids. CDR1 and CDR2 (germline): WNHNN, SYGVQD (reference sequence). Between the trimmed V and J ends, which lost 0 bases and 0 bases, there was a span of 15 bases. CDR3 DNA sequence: TGCGCCAGCAGTGAGTCGAATACCGCGGGATCCTCCTACAATGAGCAGTTCTTC. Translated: CASSESNTAGSSYNEQFF.

The CDR3 loop reads CSVGHSTEAFF. In DNA form, the CDR3 reads TGCAGCGTTGGACACAGTACTGAAGCTTTCTTT. The rearrangement links TRBV29-1 to TRBJ1-1, with D uncertain. Trimming shortened V by 4 bases and J by 5 bases, and 8 bases separated the two germline ends. This CDR3 spans 11 amino acids. CDR1 is SQVTM, CDR2 ANQGSEA, per germline.

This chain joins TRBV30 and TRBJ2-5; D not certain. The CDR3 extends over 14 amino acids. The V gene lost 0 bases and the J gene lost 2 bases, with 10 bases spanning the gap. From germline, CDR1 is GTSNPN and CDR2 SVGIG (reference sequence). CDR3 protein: CAWSVILRQETQYF. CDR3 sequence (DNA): TGTGCCTGGAGTGTAATTTTGCGGCAAGAGACCCAGTACTTC.

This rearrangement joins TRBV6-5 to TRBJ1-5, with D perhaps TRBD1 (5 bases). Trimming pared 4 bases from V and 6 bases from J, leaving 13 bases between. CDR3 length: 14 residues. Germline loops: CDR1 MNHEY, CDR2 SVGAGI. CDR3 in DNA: TGTGCCAGCAGTTCACTCGGGGGAGGTCAGCCCCAGCATTTT. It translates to CASSSLGGGQPQHF.

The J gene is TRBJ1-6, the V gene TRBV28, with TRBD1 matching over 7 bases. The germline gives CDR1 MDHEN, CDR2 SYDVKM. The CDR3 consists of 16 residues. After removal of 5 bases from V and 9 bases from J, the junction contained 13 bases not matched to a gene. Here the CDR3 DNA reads TGTGCCAGCAGTACAACGACAGGGCTGGGGAGTTCACCCCTCCACTTT. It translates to CASSTTTGLGSSPLHF.

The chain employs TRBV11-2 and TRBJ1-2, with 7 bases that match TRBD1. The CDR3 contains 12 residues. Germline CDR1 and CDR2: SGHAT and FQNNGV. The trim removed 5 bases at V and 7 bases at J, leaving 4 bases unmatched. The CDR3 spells CASSQTGSGYTF. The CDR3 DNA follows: TGTGCCAGCAGCCAGACAGGGAGTGGCTACACCTTC. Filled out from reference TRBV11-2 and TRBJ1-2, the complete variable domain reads EAGVAQSPRYKIIEKRQSVAFWCNPISGHATLYWYQQILGQGPKLLIQFQNNGVVDDSQLPKDRFSAERLKGVDSTLKIQPAKLEDSAVYLCASSQTGSGYTFGSGTRLTVV.